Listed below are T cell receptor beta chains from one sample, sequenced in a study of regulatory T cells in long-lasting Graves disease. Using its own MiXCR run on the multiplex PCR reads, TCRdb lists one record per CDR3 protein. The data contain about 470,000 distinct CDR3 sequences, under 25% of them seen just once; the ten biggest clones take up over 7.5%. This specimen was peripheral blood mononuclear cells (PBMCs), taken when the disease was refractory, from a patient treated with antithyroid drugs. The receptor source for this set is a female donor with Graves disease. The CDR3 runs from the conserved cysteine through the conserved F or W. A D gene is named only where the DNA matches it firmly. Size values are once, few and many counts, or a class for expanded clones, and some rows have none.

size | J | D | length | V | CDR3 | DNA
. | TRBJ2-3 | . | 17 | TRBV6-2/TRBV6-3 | CANSYSFIGASTDTQYF | TGTGCCAACAGTTACTCTTTTATCGGAGCTAGCACAGATACGCAGTATTTT
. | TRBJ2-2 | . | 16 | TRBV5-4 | CASSFFMGVRTGELFF | TGTGCCAGCAGCTTCTTTATGGGAGTTCGCACCGGGGAGCTGTTTTTT
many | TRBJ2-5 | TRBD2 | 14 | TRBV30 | CACSGTSLGETQYF | TGTGCCTGTTCCGGGACTAGCCTAGGAGAGACCCAGTACTTC
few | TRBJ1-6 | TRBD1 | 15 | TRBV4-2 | CASSQDQGEDSPLHF | TGTGCCAGCAGCCAAGATCAGGGGGAGGATTCACCCCTCCACTTT
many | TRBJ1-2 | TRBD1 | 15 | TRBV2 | CASIRRQGTNYGYTF | TGTGCCAGCATCAGGAGACAGGGAACTAACTATGGCTACACCTTC
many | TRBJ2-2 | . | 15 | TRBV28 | CASIQEGRNTGELFF | TGTGCCAGCATTCAGGAGGGCCGGAACACCGGGGAGCTGTTTTTT
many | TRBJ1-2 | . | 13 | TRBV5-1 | CASGVGGPTDYTF | TGCGCCAGCGGAGTCGGGGGCCCAACTGACTACACCTTC
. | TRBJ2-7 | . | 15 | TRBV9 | CASSRTGVPSYEQYF | TGTGCCAGCAGCCGAACTGGCGTACCATCCTACGAGCAGTACTTC
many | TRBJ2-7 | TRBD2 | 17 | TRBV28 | CASRSGTSGRVSYEQYF | TGTGCCAGCAGAAGCGGGACTAGCGGGAGGGTTTCCTACGAGCAGTACTTC
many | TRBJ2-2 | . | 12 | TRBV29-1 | CSVEFEAGELFF | TGCAGCGTTGAGTTCGAGGCCGGGGAGCTGTTTTTT
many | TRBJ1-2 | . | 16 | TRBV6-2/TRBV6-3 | CASSYTLRGLGMGGTF | TGTGCCAGCAGTTATACCCTCCGTGGGCTAGGGATGGGAGGCACCTTC
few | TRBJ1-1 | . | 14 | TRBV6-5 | CASSYSGGGTEAFF | TGTGCCAGCAGTTACTCTGGGGGGGGGACTGAAGCTTTCTTT
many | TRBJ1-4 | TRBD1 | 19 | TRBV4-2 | CASSQHTGDHHLANEKLFF | TGTGCCAGCAGCCAACATACAGGGGACCACCACCTGGCTAATGAAAAACTGTTTTTT
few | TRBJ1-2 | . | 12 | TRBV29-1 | CSVDLGTDGYTF | TGCAGCGTTGACCTGGGTACTGATGGCTACACCTTC
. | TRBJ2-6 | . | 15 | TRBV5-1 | CASRDRPSGANVLTF | TGCGCCAGCAGGGACCGACCCTCTGGGGCCAACGTCCTGACTTTC
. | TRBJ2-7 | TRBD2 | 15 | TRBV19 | CASSIVAGGHYEQYF | TGTGCCAGTAGTATCGTAGCGGGAGGACACTACGAGCAGTACTTC
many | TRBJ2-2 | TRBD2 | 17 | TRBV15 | CATSRGGLAGVGGELFF | TGTGCCACCAGCAGGGGGGGACTAGCGGGAGTCGGCGGGGAGCTGTTTTTT
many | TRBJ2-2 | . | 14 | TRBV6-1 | CASSLPKVTGELFF | TGTGCCAGCAGTCTCCCCAAGGTGACCGGGGAGCTGTTTTTT
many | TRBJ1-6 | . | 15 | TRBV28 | CASTPGASYNSPLHF | TGTGCCAGCACCCCCGGGGCCTCCTATAATTCACCCCTCCACTTT
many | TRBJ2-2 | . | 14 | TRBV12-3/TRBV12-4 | CASSSSRNTGELFF | TGTGCCAGCAGTTCTTCTAGAAACACCGGGGAGCTGTTTTTT
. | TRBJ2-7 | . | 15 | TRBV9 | CAGSSRTGGGNEQYF | TGTGCCGGCAGCTCAAGGACAGGAGGGGGGAACGAGCAGTACTTC
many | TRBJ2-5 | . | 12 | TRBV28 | CASSILQETQYF | TGTGCCAGCAGTATACTTCAAGAGACCCAGTACTTC
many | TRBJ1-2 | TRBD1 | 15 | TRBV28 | CASSLGTVSNYGYTF | TGTGCCAGCAGTTTAGGGACAGTGTCTAACTATGGCTACACCTTC
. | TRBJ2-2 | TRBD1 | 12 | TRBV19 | CASRQGGGELFF | TGTGCCAGTCGACAGGGCGGCGGGGAGCTGTTTTTT
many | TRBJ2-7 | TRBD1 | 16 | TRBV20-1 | CSSSSLFEDRAYEQYF | TGCAGTAGCTCATCCCTCTTCGAGGACAGGGCCTACGAGCAGTACTTC
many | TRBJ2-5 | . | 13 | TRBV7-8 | CASSPIQEETQYF | TGTGCCAGCAGCCCTATCCAGGAAGAGACCCAGTACTTC
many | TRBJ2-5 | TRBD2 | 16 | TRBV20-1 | CSARDRLAGPQETQYF | TGCAGTGCTAGAGATCGGCTAGCGGGACCCCAAGAGACCCAGTACTTC
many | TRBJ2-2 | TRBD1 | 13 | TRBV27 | CASSSRTGGELFF | TGTGCCAGCAGTTCACGGACAGGCGGGGAGCTGTTTTTT
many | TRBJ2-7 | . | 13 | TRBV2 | CASSDKGFYEQYF | TGTGCCAGCAGTGACAAGGGTTTCTACGAGCAGTACTTC
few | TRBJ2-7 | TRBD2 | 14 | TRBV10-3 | CAISPGGLDYEQYF | TGTGCCATCTCCCCGGGGGGGTTGGACTACGAGCAGTACTTC
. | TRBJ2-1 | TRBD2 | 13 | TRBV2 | CASSGTSGHEQFF | TGTGCCAGCAGCGGGACTAGCGGCCATGAGCAGTTCTTC
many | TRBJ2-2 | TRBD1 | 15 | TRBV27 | CASSLTGGEYGELFF | TGTGCCAGCAGTTTGACAGGGGGCGAATACGGGGAGCTGTTTTTT
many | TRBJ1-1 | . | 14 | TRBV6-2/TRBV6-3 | CASSYDGRDMRAFF | TGTGCCAGCAGTTACGATGGGCGTGACATGAGAGCTTTCTTT
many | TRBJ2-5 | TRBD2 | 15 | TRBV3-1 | CASSQDEAGGETQYF | TGTGCCAGCAGCCAAGATGAAGCGGGAGGAGAGACCCAGTACTTC
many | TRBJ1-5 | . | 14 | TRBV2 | CASKRTNSNQPQHF | TGTGCCAGCAAGAGGACAAATAGCAATCAGCCCCAGCATTTT
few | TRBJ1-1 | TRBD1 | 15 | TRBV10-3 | CAISGLQGAQAEAFF | TGTGCCATCAGTGGGTTACAGGGGGCGCAGGCTGAAGCTTTCTTT
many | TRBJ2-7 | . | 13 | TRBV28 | CASSLGRQNEQYF | TGTGCCAGCAGTTTGGGCAGGCAAAACGAGCAGTACTTC
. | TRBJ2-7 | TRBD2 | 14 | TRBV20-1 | CSARDTRESYEQYF | TGCAGTGCTAGAGATACGCGGGAGTCATACGAGCAGTACTTC
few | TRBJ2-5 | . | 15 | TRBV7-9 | CASSPPPGAKETQYF | TGTGCCAGCAGCCCCCCCCCCGGGGCGAAGGAGACCCAGTACTTC
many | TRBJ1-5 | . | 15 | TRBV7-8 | CASSFRDYSNQPQHF | TGTGCCAGCAGCTTCAGGGATTATAGCAATCAGCCCCAGCATTTT
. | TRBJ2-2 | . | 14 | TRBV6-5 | CASNYSRVIGELFF | TGTGCCAGCAATTACTCGAGGGTGATCGGGGAGCTGTTTTTT
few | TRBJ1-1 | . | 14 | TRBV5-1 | CASSLDQGDTEAFF | TGCGCCAGCAGCTTGGATCAGGGTGACACTGAAGCTTTCTTT
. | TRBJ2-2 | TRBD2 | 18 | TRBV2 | CASSSGLAGIYGTGELFF | TGTGCCAGCAGCTCCGGACTAGCGGGAATCTATGGCACCGGGGAGCTGTTTTTT
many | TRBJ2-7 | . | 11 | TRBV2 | CASSEPPKGNF | TGTGCCAGCAGTGAACCGCCCAAGGGAAACTTC
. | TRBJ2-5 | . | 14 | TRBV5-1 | CASSLSGDAETQYF | TGCGCCAGCAGCTTGTCGGGAGATGCGGAGACCCAGTACTTC
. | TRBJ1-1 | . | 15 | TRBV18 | CASSQNPGQNTEAFF | TGTGCCAGCTCACAGAATCCGGGACAGAACACTGAAGCTTTCTTT
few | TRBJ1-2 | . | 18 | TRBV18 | CASSPIGAAIPISYGYTF | TGTGCCAGCTCACCTATCGGGGCAGCGATTCCTATTTCCTATGGCTACACCTTC
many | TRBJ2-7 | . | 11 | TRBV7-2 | CASSSRDEQYF | TGTGCCAGCAGCTCCCGGGACGAGCAGTACTTC
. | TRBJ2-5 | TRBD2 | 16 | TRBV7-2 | CASSLRSGRTQETQYF | TGTGCCAGCAGCTTGAGGAGCGGGAGGACCCAAGAGACCCAGTACTTC
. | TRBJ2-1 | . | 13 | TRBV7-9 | CATSGVGNNEQFF | TGTGCCACTTCGGGCGTGGGCAACAATGAGCAGTTCTTC
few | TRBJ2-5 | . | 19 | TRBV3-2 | CASSQDGAGGPQKCETQYF | TGTGCCAGCAGCCAAGATGGAGCGGGAGGGCCGCAAAAATGCGAGACCCAGTACTTC
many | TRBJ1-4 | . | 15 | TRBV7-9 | CASSLLAGTNEKLFF | TGTGCCAGCAGCTTACTGGCAGGAACTAATGAAAAACTGTTTTTT
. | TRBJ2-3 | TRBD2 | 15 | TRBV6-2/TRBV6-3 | CASRPGTSGRYTQYF | TGTGCCAGCAGACCCGGGACTAGCGGGAGATATACGCAGTATTTT